This TCR beta chain originates from a study of cytomegalovirus exposure and HLA in healthy donors. The CDR3 covers 19 residues. Trimming took 0 bases from V and 5 from J; bases not matched to a gene: 17. The germline V gene encodes CDR1 MGHRA and CDR2 YSYEKL. The PCR used 60 Vbeta and 13 Jbeta primers. Clones were sequenced by immunoSEQ multiplex PCR, and TCRdb holds only the in-frame ones, with some missing. The sample holds some 180,000 clones, 60% to 85% seen once. The source material was PBMCs. The chain carries TRBV4-1 and TRBJ2-7, with 9 bases fitting TRBD1. This receptor was identified in a male donor in good health and CMV-seronegative. In nucleotides, the CDR3 is TGCGCCAGCAGCCAAGAGGATAGGCACAGGGGGCTCCTCGGCGACGAGCAGTACTTC. Amino acid sequence: CASSQEDRHRGLLGDEQYF.